This T cell receptor beta chain is from a study of shared clonotypes between healthy human individuals. The CDR3 length is 14 residues. CDR1 and CDR2 from the germline V gene are MDHEN and SYDVKM. V lost 7 bases and J 6 bases, leaving 19 bases between the germline ends. In the original analysis: ImmunoSEQ supplied junction-only sequences lacking quality scores, so filtering was different. TCRdb's copy holds only in-frame clones and misses some; the assay was immunoSEQ multiplex PCR. V, J and clone size derive from that table, while D and trimming were established from the DNA sequence. Among more than 1 million clones, about four fifths were seen once, and the ten largest hold about 0.52%.

This chain connects TRBV28 to TRBJ2-7; D possibly uses TRBD1 or TRBD2 (6 bases each). Sequencing was carried out using memory CD4+ T cells from PBMCs. Specified subset: CD45RA-negative fraction. This clonotype was sampled from a man between 18 and 35 years old in good health. Some clones in this sample may be carry-over from other donors' samples. The CDR3 protein is CASIGGGIGGEQYF. The DNA for the CDR3 is TGTGCCAGCATTGGAGGGGGTATAGGGGGCGAGCAGTACTTC.